Following are 3 T cell receptor beta chains from one sample sequenced in a study of molecular identifiers for immune sequencing clone quantification. TCRdb passed the PCR reads through MiXCR, listing each CDR3 protein once. This repertoire shows around 300,000 distinct CDR3 sequences, roughly a quarter found once; its top ten account for roughly 0.7%. The sequenced sample consisted of naive CD8+ T cells from blood, with Jurkat cell RNA spiked in. The sample's subset: FACS-sorted CD8+CD4-CCR7+CD45RA+ naive T cells. The receptors were gathered from a human donor in good health. Some libraries in this study had Jurkat cell RNA spiked in.

The rearrangement links TRBV6-2 or TRBV6-3 to TRBJ1-3, with 7 bases matching TRBD1. Germline-derived CDR1 and CDR2 are MNHEY and SVGEGT. J gave up 3 bases and V 11 bases, and 10 bases lay outside the gene matches. CDR3 length equals 14 residues. CDR3: CAGAGGQDGNTIYF. DNA of the CDR3: TGTGCCGGCGCGGGTGGACAGGATGGAAACACCATATATTTT.

A note on this clonotype: A much more abundant neighbour one base away suggests this may be a read error. The V and J genes are TRBV7-9 and TRBJ2-3; maybe TRBD1 (5 bases). Trimming took off 8 bases at V and 0 bases at J, with 15 bases between the two ends. This CDR3 has 15 amino acids. Germline V gene lookup returns CDR1 SEHNR and CDR2 FQNEAQ (reference sequence). The CDR3 DNA reads TGTGCCAGCTGCTCCCAGGGTGCTAGCACAGATACGCAGTATTTT. Residues: CASCSQGASTDTQYF.

Ten or more counts support this clonotype. The DNA of the CDR3 is TGTGCCAGCAGCTTGGAAGGCAGCTATAGCAATCAGCCCCAGCATTTT. It translates to CASSLEGSYSNQPQHF. This chain links TRBV5-6 with TRBJ1-5; D is uncertain. The CDR3 runs to 16 residues. V was cut by 0 bases and J by 0 bases, with 10 bases left in between. Looked up from germline, CDR1 is SGHDT and CDR2 is YYEEEE. Variable domain in full (rest from reference TRBV5-6 and TRBJ1-5): DAGVTQSPTHLIKTRGQQVTLRCSPKSGHDTVSWYQQALGQGPQFIFQYYEEEERQRGNFPDRFSGHQFPNYSSELNVNALLLGDSALYLCASSLEGSYSNQPQHFGDGTRLSIL.